The clone carrying this T cell receptor (beta chain) occurred a few times. Its antigen is as yet unknown. This record comes from a study of T cell repertoires in cytomegalovirus infection. At the level of the study: Carrying CMV and the relevant HLA type showed in public TCR beta signatures.

Germline-derived CDR1 and CDR2 are LGHNT and FRNRAP. The CDR3 consists of 13 residues. The germline V and J ends were trimmed by 2 bases and 2 bases, with 5 bases remaining between them. TCRdb fed the reads into MiXCR, producing one record per CDR3 protein. The table shows about 680,000 distinct CDR3 sequences, with 20% to 30% occurring only once. Findings and caveats of the study: There were carriers of CMV plus the relevant HLA, and cumulative public TCR beta family frequency identified them.

This receptor was obtained from a human donor in good health (CMV status not recorded). Some clones in this sample may be carry-over from other donors' samples. Sequences were obtained from CD8+ T cells from PBMCs. This sequence joins TRBV12-5 and TRBJ2-3; no clear D. The CDR3 DNA is TGTGCTAGTGGTTTGCATTACACAGATACGCAGTATTTT. Translation gives CASGLHYTDTQYF. Full variable domain (outside the CDR3, taken from reference TRBV12-5 and TRBJ2-3): DARVTQTPRHKVTEMGQEVTMRCQPILGHNTVFWYRQTMMQGLELLAYFRNRAPLDDSGMPKDRFSAEMPDATLATLKIQPSEPRDSAVYFCASGLHYTDTQYFGPGTRLTVL.